The next 3 T cell receptor beta chains were all read from a single sample in a study of T cell changes during pregnancy in multiple sclerosis. This table comes from immunoSEQ multiplex PCR, and its TCRdb copy is limited to in-frame clones, with some not included. In the table there are about 20,000 clones, about 88% of which are singletons. The source material was CD8+ T cells from peripheral blood mononuclear cells, sampled in the third trimester of pregnancy. These receptors all come from a female donor in good health, enrolled as a control in a pregnancy study.

This clone has a single count. The rearrangement joins TRBV9 to TRBJ1-2, with TRBD1 matching over 8 bases. Trimming cost V 0 bases and J 3 bases; bases outside gene matches: 4. Per germline, CDR1 SGDLS and CDR2 YYNGEE. The CDR3 totals 15 residues. CDR3 region: CASSVARDRHYGYTF. The CDR3 DNA reads as TGTGCCAGCAGCGTAGCCCGGGACAGGCACTATGGCTACACCTTC.

The rearrangement uses TRBV6-5 and TRBJ2-1; unclear D gene. V was cut by 0 bases and J by 0 bases, with 6 bases left in between. CDR3 length: 15 amino acids. CDR1 and CDR2 (germline): MNHEY, SVGAGI. The CDR3 DNA is TGTGCCAGCAGTTACTCGTCAGTCTCCTACAATGAGCAGTTCTTC. Encoded protein: CASSYSSVSYNEQFF.

This clone was detected only once. V usage is TRBV19 and J usage is TRBJ1-1; 7 bases align to TRBD1. V lost 5 bases and J lost 2; bases outside the gene matches: 8. Germline values: CDR1 LNHDA, CDR2 SQIVND (reference sequence). The CDR3 contains 15 residues. CDR3 in DNA: TGTGCCAGTAGTTTAGGACCAGGGGGAAACACTGAAGCTTTCTTT. Translated: CASSLGPGGNTEAFF.